This T cell receptor beta chain came from a study of T cells expressing NK-cell markers. The wider study: Obtained from sorted CD3+CD56+NKG2C+, CD3+CD56+NKG2C- and CD3+CD56-NKG2C+ T cells were the TCR beta repertoires. With respect to HCMV, seven of the eight sequenced donors were seropositive, and one was seronegative. Overall study findings and caveats: Of CD8+ T cells, roughly 1.0-7.5% belonged to dominant NKG2C+ clonotypes in roughly 6 donors.

Worth noting for this clonotype: Antigen unknown.

In generating TCR beta cDNA, 5'RACE template switching with UMIs was used. Each CDR3 protein gets one entry in TCRdb, which reprocessed the 5' RACE reads and gives no DNA. The specimen's table records about 400,000 distinct CDR3 sequences. Per the germline V gene, CDR1 is SGHVS and CDR2 is FQNEAQ. This CDR3 has 16 residues. The clonotype originates from a woman between 45 and 60 years old in good health. The sample consisted of blood T cells: a sorted CD56 or NKG2C T cell subset, CD4+ or CD8+ T cells, or bulk PBMC T cells (not recorded which). The rearrangement links TRBV7-8 to TRBJ2-7; TCRdb returns TRBD2, unconfirmable since there is no DNA. The CDR3 here is CASSLVVRDELGEQYF.